One sample yielded the 13 T cell receptor beta chains listed below, sequenced in a study of T cell repertoires in cytomegalovirus infection (dated 2019 in TCRdb). Instrument used: Illumina HiSeq 1500. The public reads were reprocessed in TCRdb via fastp at Q25 and MiXCR, keeping in-frame beta chains. Records with the same CDR3 protein are collapsed into one entry carrying the most frequent genes and DNA. This sample has roughly 150,000 distinct CDR3 sequences in its table, and approximately 17% of those were observed once. In total, the top ten clones hold approximately 18% of the sample. The sample comprised CD8+ T cells from PBMCs. The receptors here all came from a human donor in good health (CMV status not recorded). Some clones in this sample may be carry-over from other donors' samples.

The chain joins TRBV7-9 to TRBJ2-7; D gene unclear. In germline, CDR1 is SEHNR, CDR2 FQNEAQ (reference sequence). V was cut by 2 bases and J by 5 bases, with 7 bases left in between. The CDR3 sequence is 12 residues long. The CDR3 loop is CASSLKIHEQYF. CDR3 sequence (DNA): TGTGCCAGCAGCTTAAAAATCCACGAGCAGTACTTC.

Ten or more counts support this clonotype. V is TRBV20-1 and J is TRBJ1-3; perhaps TRBD1 as D (5 bases). The CDR3 is 13 residues long. CDR1 and CDR2 from the germline V gene are DFQATT and SNEGSKA (reference sequence). V was shortened by 5 bases and J by 0 bases, with 8 bases between the two germline ends. CDR3: CSAGGYSGNTIYF. The CDR3 region has the DNA TGCAGTGCTGGGGGGTACTCTGGAAACACCATATATTTT.

This rearrangement joins TRBV19 to TRBJ2-1; 8 nucleotides line up with TRBD2. The germline V gene has CDR1 LNHDA and CDR2 SQIVND (reference sequence). There are 16 residues in the CDR3. V lost 3 bases, J lost 6 bases, and 10 bases stayed unmatched. CDR3 nucleotides: TGTGCCAGTAGTATTCAGGAGCGGGAGTGGGGCAATGAGCAGTTCTTC. Translation: CASSIQEREWGNEQFF. The whole variable domain, remainder taken from reference TRBV19 and TRBJ2-1, is DGGITQSPKYLFRKEGQNVTLSCEQNLNHDAMYWYRQDPGQGLRLIYYSQIVNDFQKGDIAEGYSVSREKKESFPLTVTSAQKNPTAFYLCASSIQEREWGNEQFFGPGTRLTVL.

This clonotype was observed a handful of times. This rearrangement joins TRBV28 to TRBJ1-5; D gene uncertain. Germline V CDR1 and CDR2: MDHEN, SYDVKM. The CDR3 has 16 residues. Trimming cost V 5 bases and J 0 bases, with 14 bases left between them. This CDR3 reads CASSPIVRYSNQPQHF. Written as DNA, the CDR3 is TGTGCCAGCAGTCCAATTGTTAGGTATAGCAATCAGCCCCAGCATTTT.

The rearrangement links TRBV14 to TRBJ2-1; D ambiguous. V dropped 4 bases and J dropped 7 bases, with 14 bases sitting between them. Germline CDR1 is SGHDN and CDR2 is FVKESK. The length of the CDR3 is 14 residues. The CDR3 sequence is CASSPFLKGNEQFF. CDR3 nucleotide sequence: TGTGCCAGCAGCCCTTTCCTTAAAGGGAATGAGCAGTTCTTC.

This sequence joins TRBV7-9 and TRBJ1-1; TRBD1 matches 8 bases. CDR3 length: 15 amino acids. J gave up 3 bases and V 4 bases, and 7 bases lay outside the gene matches. CDR1 is SEHNR, CDR2 FQNEAQ, per germline (reference sequence). The DNA of the CDR3 is TGTGCCAGCAGCTCTCCGACAGGGGAGGACACTGAAGCTTTCTTT. It codes for CASSSPTGEDTEAFF.

The chain joins TRBV7-8 to TRBJ1-1, with 7 positions matching TRBD1. Germline trimming cut 4 bases from V and 0 bases from J; bases unmatched to any gene: 2. Germline CDR1 SGHVS, CDR2 FQNEAQ. The CDR3 has 14 amino acids. CDR3 nucleotide sequence: TGTGCCAGCAGCTGGACAGGATTGAACACTGAAGCTTTCTTT. Residues: CASSWTGLNTEAFF.

This clonotype has at least ten counts. The rearrangement joins TRBV7-2 to TRBJ2-1; 13 positions agree with TRBD2. The CDR3 sequence is 19 residues long. V was clipped by 4 bases and J by 1 base; unmatched bases: 10. The germline CDR1 and CDR2 sequences are SGHTA and FQGNSA. The DNA of the CDR3 is TGTGCCAGCAGCTCACCCCGGACTAGCGGGAGCGTATCCTACAATGAGCAGTTCTTC. It yields the protein CASSSPRTSGSVSYNEQFF.

CDR3 sequence reads: CASSAEGVGDEQYF. The CDR3 DNA follows: TGTGCCAGCAGCGCCGAGGGGGTTGGCGACGAGCAGTACTTC. The rearrangement uses TRBV7-3 and TRBJ2-7, with a possible D match to TRBD1 (6 bases). Germline-derived CDR1 and CDR2 are SGHTA and FQGTGA. The CDR3 runs 14 residues. The V end lost 5 bases, the J end lost 5 bases, and 16 bases lay between the germline ends.

This clonotype was counted between two and nine times. V gene TRBV6-8 combines with J gene TRBJ2-5; tentatively, D is TRBD1 (5 bases). CDR1 is MNHGY, CDR2 SAAAGT, per germline. Between the trimmed V and J ends, which lost 4 bases and 1 base, there was a span of 13 bases. The CDR3 covers 15 residues. The CDR3 protein is CASSSDSWSQETQYF. For the CDR3, the DNA is TGTGCCAGCAGTTCTGACAGCTGGAGCCAAGAGACCCAGTACTTC.

The sample holds a few counts of this clonotype. V is TRBV28 and J is TRBJ1-1; 9 nucleotides line up with TRBD1. V gave up 6 bases and J gave up 8 bases; unmatched junction bases: 10. This CDR3 has 14 residues. CDR1 is MDHEN and CDR2 is SYDVKM in the germline V gene. The CDR3 is CASRSGQGVGEAFF. CDR3 DNA: TGTGCCAGCAGATCGGGACAGGGAGTCGGCGAAGCTTTCTTT.

The rearrangement uses TRBV6-2 or TRBV6-3 and TRBJ2-7; D is perhaps TRBD2 (6 bases). CDR1 and CDR2 (germline): MNHEY, SVGEGT. V was cut by 2 bases and J by 2 bases, with 16 bases left in between. This CDR3 spans 16 amino acids. The CDR3 reads CASSYEAGTLTYEQYF. The CDR3 region has the DNA TGTGCCAGCAGTTACGAAGCGGGCACACTTACCTACGAGCAGTACTTC.

This clonotype was counted between two and nine times. This chain connects TRBV28 to TRBJ2-1, with TRBD2 matching over 9 bases. The germline V gene has CDR1 MDHEN and CDR2 SYDVKM. This CDR3 contains 16 residues. J lost 4 bases, V lost 6 bases, and 10 bases had no gene match. The CDR3 is CASSSKLAGTYNEQFF. For the CDR3, the DNA is TGTGCCAGCAGCTCCAAGCTAGCGGGAACGTACAATGAGCAGTTCTTC.